Listed here are 22 T cell receptor beta chains from one sample, sequenced in a study of cytomegalovirus exposure and HLA in healthy donors. Vbeta (60) and Jbeta (13) primers were used in the PCR. Repertoires were generated with immunoSEQ multiplex PCR, while TCRdb's copy carries only in-frame clones and drops some. The record lists tens of thousands of clones, of which the ten most abundant hold approximately 2.1%. The material sequenced was PBMCs. The receptors originated from a woman in her 40s in good health and CMV-seropositive.

The chain carries TRBV5-1 and TRBJ1-2, with D possibly matching TRBD1 (5 bases). Germline V gene sequence: CDR1 SGHRS, CDR2 YFSETQ. This CDR3 spans 14 amino acids. V lost 0 bases, J lost 4 bases, and 10 bases lay in between. CDR3 loop: CASSLEQARYGYTF. Here the CDR3 DNA reads TGCGCCAGCAGCTTGGAACAGGCCCGCTATGGCTACACCTTC.

V usage is TRBV30 and J usage is TRBJ2-7; TRBD2 matches at 7 bases. CDR3 length equals 17 residues. Germline V CDR1 and CDR2: GTSNPN, SVGIG (reference sequence). V gave up 2 bases and J gave up 6 bases; unmatched junction bases: 19. The CDR3 loop is CAWSSRVGRAGIGEQYF. DNA of the CDR3: TGTGCCTGGAGTAGCAGGGTAGGGAGGGCGGGAATTGGCGAGCAGTACTTC.

The chain recombines TRBV7-3 with TRBJ1-5; the match to TRBD1 covers 8 bases. V was clipped by 5 bases and J by 2 bases; unmatched bases: 2. This CDR3 contains 14 residues. CDR1 is SGHTA, CDR2 FQGTGA, per germline. The CDR3 nucleotides read TGTGCCAGCAGCAAGACAGGGGGCAATCAGCCCCAGCATTTT. This gives the protein CASSKTGGNQPQHF.

The chain combines TRBV28 with TRBJ2-7, with 15 positions matching TRBD2. After removal of 5 bases from V and 3 bases from J, the junction contained 11 bases not matched to a gene. This CDR3 has 18 residues. Germline CDR1 MDHEN, CDR2 SYDVKM. The CDR3 here is CASSGGGGLAGGLYEQYF. The CDR3 nucleotides read TGTGCCAGCAGTGGGGGCGGTGGACTAGCGGGGGGGCTCTACGAGCAGTACTTC.

The V call is TRBV18, the J call TRBJ1-1, with D unclear. The V gene's germline CDR1 is KGHSH and CDR2 LQKENI. V was trimmed by 4 bases and J by 7 bases, leaving 10 bases between them. This CDR3 region has 12 residues. CDR3 amino acids: CASSRGKDEAFF. CDR3 in DNA: TGTGCCAGCTCACGAGGGAAGGATGAAGCTTTCTTT.

V gene TRBV5-6 combines with J gene TRBJ1-1; D might be TRBD1 (5 bases). V shed 6 bases and J shed 1 base, with 19 bases lying between them. Germline assignment: CDR1 SGHDT and CDR2 YYEEEE. CDR3 size: 16 residues. CDR3 coding DNA: TGTGCCAGCAACCCAGTTGGGGTAAGGGGGAACACTGAAGCTTTCTTT. Its protein product is CASNPVGVRGNTEAFF.

The CDR3 coding sequence is TGTGCCAGCACCTCCGGGACTTTCACTGAAGCTTTCTTT. This gives the protein CASTSGTFTEAFF. The chain is built from TRBV6-6 and TRBJ1-1; D perhaps matches TRBD1 (5 bases). Germline V CDR1 and CDR2: MNHNY, SVGAGI (reference sequence). V lost 7 bases to trimming and J lost 4 bases, with 13 bases between them. The CDR3 spans 13 residues.

The chain couples TRBV30 to TRBJ1-4, with 7 nucleotides matching TRBD1. Losses at the gene ends were 2 bases for V and 7 bases for J; bases not matched to a gene: 7. The CDR3 is 14 residues long. CDR1 and CDR2 from the germline V gene are GTSNPN and SVGIG (reference sequence). Written as DNA, the CDR3 is TGTGCCTGGAGTAAGGGGACAGCGGCTGAAAAACTGTTTTTT. It is translated as CAWSKGTAAEKLFF.

The chain combines TRBV7-2 with TRBJ2-3; a weak D match, TRBD2 (6 bases). CDR1 SGHTA and CDR2 FQGNSA come from the germline V gene. Between the trimmed V and J ends, which lost 3 bases and 9 bases, there was a span of 10 bases. The CDR3 extends over 12 amino acids. The CDR3 sequence is CASSFRGSTQYF. The CDR3 DNA sequence: TGTGCCAGCAGCTTCCGGGGGTCGACGCAGTATTTT.

The rearrangement links TRBV28 to TRBJ2-5, with 11 bases fitting TRBD2. V shed 2 bases, J shed 5 bases, and the junction held 4 bases outside the gene matches. Germline values: CDR1 MDHEN, CDR2 SYDVKM. There are 15 residues in the CDR3. Here the CDR3 DNA reads TGTGCCAGCAGTTTACTAGCGGGGGGAGGGGAGACCCAGTACTTC. It translates to CASSLLAGGGETQYF.

The genes are TRBV27 and TRBJ1-5; unclear D gene. Germline assignment: CDR1 MNHEY and CDR2 SMNVEV (reference sequence). The CDR3 has 14 residues. V was shortened by 5 bases and J by 2 bases, with 10 bases between the two germline ends. CDR3 loop: CASSRKSGNQPQHF. In nucleotides, the CDR3 is TGTGCCAGCAGTCGTAAGTCGGGCAATCAGCCCCAGCATTTT.

This chain connects TRBV18 to TRBJ1-5; D perhaps matches TRBD1 (6 bases). V was shortened by 3 bases and J by 0 bases, with 18 bases between the two germline ends. Per the germline V gene, CDR1 is KGHSH and CDR2 is LQKENI. This CDR3 is built from 18 residues. The CDR3 coding sequence is TGTGCCAGCTCACCCACACGGGCTGGGGGCGGTAGCAATCAGCCCCAGCATTTT. It codes for CASSPTRAGGGSNQPQHF. The variable domain in full, with the rest retrieved from reference TRBV18 and TRBJ1-5, is NAGVMQNPRHLVRRRGQEARLRCSPMKGHSHVYWYRQLPEEGLKFMVYLQKENIIDESGMPKERFSAEFPKEGPSILRIQQVVRGDSAAYFCASSPTRAGGGSNQPQHFGDGTRLSIL.

The CDR3: CASSTGGYGYTF. CDR3 bases: TGTGCCAGTAGTACAGGGGGCTATGGCTACACCTTC. The chain joins TRBV19 to TRBJ1-2, with 7 bases aligning to TRBD1. Germline trimming cut 4 bases from V and 4 bases from J; bases unmatched to any gene: 0. The germline V gene encodes CDR1 LNHDA and CDR2 SQIVND (reference sequence). This CDR3 is 12 amino acids long.

J is TRBJ2-1 and V is TRBV10-2, with D possibly TRBD1 on 6 matching bases. Germline lookup yields CDR1 WSHSY and CDR2 SAAADI. Trimming stripped 6 bases from V and 3 bases from J, with 12 bases between. The CDR3 runs 14 residues. The CDR3 DNA follows: TGCGCCAGCAGGCCACAGGGCATCTACAATGAGCAGTTCTTC. This translates into CASRPQGIYNEQFF.

This sequence joins TRBV7-9 and TRBJ1-5; 7 bases fit TRBD1. The CDR3 totals 14 residues. Germline trimming cut 3 bases from V and 7 bases from J; bases unmatched to any gene: 6. Looked up from germline, CDR1 is SEHNR and CDR2 is FQNEAQ (reference sequence). The CDR3 DNA follows: TGTGCCAGCAGCTTGAGGGACAGCGGGCAGCCCCAGCATTTT. This sequence encodes CASSLRDSGQPQHF.

The gene calls are TRBV5-1 and TRBJ1-2; TRBD1 matches at 8 bases. The CDR3 runs 17 residues. V was pared by 0 bases and J by 4 bases, with 11 bases of the junction left unmatched. From germline, CDR1 is SGHRS and CDR2 YFSETQ. DNA of the CDR3: TGCGCCAGCAGCTTGGCCTCAGGTACAGGGGGGGCCTATGGCTACACCTTC. This encodes CASSLASGTGGAYGYTF.

The rearrangement links TRBV5-1 to TRBJ2-2, with TRBD1 matching 10 bases. Trimming took 3 bases from V and 3 from J; bases not matched to a gene: 2. This CDR3 region has 15 residues. CDR1 and CDR2 (germline): SGHRS, YFSETQ. CDR3 protein: CASSWGTGDTGELFF. The DNA of the CDR3 is TGCGCCAGCAGCTGGGGGACAGGGGACACCGGGGAGCTGTTTTTT.

The chain employs TRBV9 and TRBJ1-6; 9 positions agree with TRBD1. There are 15 residues in the CDR3. The V gene end was trimmed by 3 bases and the J gene end by 10 bases; junction bases not matched to a gene: 8. Germline values: CDR1 SGDLS, CDR2 YYNGEE. The CDR3 DNA reads as TGTGCCAGCAGCGGTCGGGACAGGGAAGGGTCACCCCTCCACTTT. It codes for CASSGRDREGSPLHF.

The chain uses TRBV6-5 and TRBJ1-5; maybe TRBD1 (5 bases). Germline V gives CDR1 MNHEY, CDR2 SVGAGI. This CDR3 spans 15 amino acids. The V and J ends lost 4 bases and 0 bases respectively, with 10 bases between them. The CDR3 loop reads CASSSQQGSNQPQHF. CDR3 nucleotide sequence: TGTGCCAGCAGTTCTCAGCAGGGTAGCAATCAGCCCCAGCATTTT.

This chain links TRBV5-1 with TRBJ2-1; the match to TRBD2 covers 16 bases. Germline CDR1 and CDR2: SGHRS and YFSETQ. V lost 4 bases and J lost 8; bases outside the gene matches: 6. The CDR3 sequence is 16 residues long. As DNA, the CDR3 is TGCGCCAGCAGCACCGGGACTAGCGGGGGGGCTGATGAGCAGTTCTTC. Encoded protein: CASSTGTSGGADEQFF.

The chain uses TRBV15 and TRBJ1-5; no definite D call. Germline CDR1 is LNHNV and CDR2 is YYDKDF (reference sequence). This CDR3 has 15 amino acids. V dropped 6 bases and J dropped 0 bases, with 12 bases sitting between them. The CDR3 DNA reads TGTGCCACCAGGACCGGGTTGAATAGCAATCAGCCCCAGCATTTT. Its translation: CATRTGLNSNQPQHF. Combining the CDR3 with reference TRBV15 and TRBJ1-5 gives the whole variable domain DAMVIQNPRYQVTQFGKPVTLSCSQTLNHNVMYWYQQKSSQAPKLLFHYYDKDFNNEADTPDNFQSRRPNTSFCFLDIRSPGLGDTAMYLCATRTGLNSNQPQHFGDGTRLSIL.

V is TRBV7-9 and J is TRBJ2-1; D is perhaps TRBD2 (6 bases). Per germline, CDR1 SEHNR and CDR2 FQNEAQ (reference sequence). V dropped 4 bases and J dropped 3 bases, with 7 bases sitting between them. CDR3 length: 13 residues. The CDR3 protein is CASSSGLYNEQFF. The DNA of the CDR3 is TGTGCCAGCAGCTCGGGACTCTACAATGAGCAGTTCTTC. Together with reference TRBV7-9 and TRBJ2-1, the CDR3 gives the full variable domain: DTGVSQNPRHKITKRGQNVTFRCDPISEHNRLYWYRQTLGQGPEFLTYFQNEAQLEKSRLLSDRFSAERPKGSFSTLEIQRTEQGDSAMYLCASSSGLYNEQFFGPGTRLTVL.